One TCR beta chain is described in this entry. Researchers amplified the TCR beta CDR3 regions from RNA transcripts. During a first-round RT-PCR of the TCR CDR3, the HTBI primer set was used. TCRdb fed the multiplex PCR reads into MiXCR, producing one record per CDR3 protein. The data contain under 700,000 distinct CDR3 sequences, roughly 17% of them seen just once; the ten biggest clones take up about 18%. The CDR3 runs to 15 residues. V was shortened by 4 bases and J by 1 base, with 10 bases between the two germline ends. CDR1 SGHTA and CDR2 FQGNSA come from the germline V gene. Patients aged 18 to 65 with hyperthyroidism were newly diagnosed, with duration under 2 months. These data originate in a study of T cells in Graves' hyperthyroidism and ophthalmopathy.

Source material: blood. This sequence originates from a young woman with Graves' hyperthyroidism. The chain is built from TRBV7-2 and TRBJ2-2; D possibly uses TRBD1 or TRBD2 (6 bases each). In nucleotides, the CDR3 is TGTGCCAGCAGCTCCGGGGGCTTGAACACCGGGGAGCTGTTTTTT. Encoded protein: CASSSGGLNTGELFF.